This note documents a single T cell receptor beta chain sequence. Its target is unknown. A much more abundant neighbour one base away suggests this may be a read error. The data originate from a study of T cells in Graves' hyperthyroidism and ophthalmopathy. Germline lookup yields CDR1 MDHEN and CDR2 SYDVKM. The CDR3 has 16 residues. The investigators amplified TCR beta CDR3 regions from RNA transcripts. When the TCR CDR3 underwent first-round RT-PCR, the HTBI primer set was used. MiXCR, applied by TCRdb to the multiplex PCR reads, yields one record per CDR3 protein. Among a few hundred thousand distinct CDR3 sequences listed, 15% to 19% were seen once. Diagnosis of hyperthyroidism was new in patients aged 18 to 65, and its duration was under 2 months. Study observations and caveats: Most thyroid clonotypes with frequency above 0.001 were detected in blood.

This clonotype was obtained from a woman aged 18-35 years with Graves' hyperthyroidism that later progressed to Graves' ophthalmopathy. What was sequenced was blood. This chain links TRBV28 with TRBJ2-2, with TRBD1 matching 9 bases. The CDR3 spells CASSRDRGINIGELFF. The CDR3 DNA follows: TGTGCCAGCAGTCGTGACAGGGGGATCAACATCGGGGAGCTGTTTTTT. The variable domain in full, completed from reference TRBV28 and TRBJ2-2, reads DVKVTQSSRYLVKRTGEKVFLECVQDMDHENMFWYRQDPGLGLRLIYFSYDVKMKEKGDIPEGYSVSREKKERFSLILESASTNQTSMYLCASSRDRGINIGELFFGEGSRLTVL.